What follows are 29 T cell receptor beta chains derived from one specimen sequenced in a study of T-cell reconstitution after alpha-beta-depleted transplantation in children. Unique molecular identifiers were incorporated into the prepared TCRbeta library. TCRdb recomputed calls from the PCR reads with MiXCR, one row per CDR3 protein. The data contain 600,000 to 700,000 distinct CDR3 sequences, around 16% of them singletons. The specimen comprised PBMCs from the stem cell graft donor, sampled from the stem cell graft. These receptors were obtained from a human donor who donated a stem cell graft to a child with acute myeloid leukemia.

This clonotype occurred many times. This rearrangement joins TRBV29-1 to TRBJ2-5, with a possible D match to TRBD2 (6 bases). CDR3 length: 14 amino acids. Germline assignment: CDR1 SQVTM and CDR2 ANQGSEA. Trimming took 3 bases from V and 1 from J, leaving 12 bases between them. The CDR3 DNA follows: TGCAGCGTTGAGCGCGGGGTTTCCCAAGAGACCCAGTACTTC. Protein sequence: CSVERGVSQETQYF. Combining the CDR3 with reference TRBV29-1 and TRBJ2-5 gives the whole variable domain SAVISQKPSRDICQRGTSLTIQCQVDSQVTMMFWYRQQPGQSLTLIATANQGSEATYESGFVIDKFPISRPNLTFSTLTVSNMSPEDSSIYLCSVERGVSQETQYFGPGTRLLVL.

This chain connects TRBV29-1 to TRBJ2-7; weak D call: TRBD1 (7 bases). The germline V gene encodes CDR1 SQVTM and CDR2 ANQGSEA. The CDR3 sequence is 14 residues long. Trimming took 5 bases from V and 0 from J, leaving 14 bases between them. This chain's CDR3 is CSVRRGQSSYEQYF. CDR3 DNA: TGCAGCGTTCGGCGGGGACAGAGCTCCTACGAGCAGTACTTC.

This clonotype has at least ten counts. The chain combines TRBV7-6 with TRBJ1-5; unclear D gene. From germline, CDR1 is SGHVS and CDR2 FNYEAQ. CDR3 length: 15 amino acids. The ends were cut back, 5 bases at V and 2 bases at J, with 13 bases in the middle. The DNA of the CDR3 is TGTGCCAGCAGCCCGAGACCTCAGGGCAATCAGCCCCAGCATTTT. Amino acids: CASSPRPQGNQPQHF.

This clonotype was counted at least ten times. V and J are TRBV20-1 and TRBJ1-4; D call uncertain. Germline V gene sequence: CDR1 DFQATT, CDR2 SNEGSKA (reference sequence). With 1 base removed from V and 7 bases from J, the gap between germline ends came to 13 bases. The CDR3 totals 14 residues. The CDR3 loop reads CSARGVEVGEKLFF. CDR3 bases: TGCAGTGCTAGAGGGGTGGAGGTCGGTGAAAAACTGTTTTTT.

This clonotype came up many times. This chain links TRBV20-1 with TRBJ2-5; tentative D call: TRBD2 (6 bases). Germline V gives CDR1 DFQATT, CDR2 SNEGSKA (reference sequence). The CDR3 runs to 13 residues. Trimming pared 1 base from V and 5 bases from J, leaving 11 bases between. This CDR3 reads CSARGRGRETQYF. Here the CDR3 DNA reads TGCAGTGCTAGAGGGCGGGGTAGGGAGACCCAGTACTTC.

This clonotype occurred many times. This chain links TRBV6-1 with TRBJ1-2; no clear D gene. Germline CDR1 MNHNS, CDR2 SASEGT. The CDR3 covers 13 residues. Trimming took 7 bases from V and 2 from J, leaving 11 bases between them. The CDR3 coding sequence is TGTGCCAGCACCATAACACCAAACTATGGCTACACCTTC. This translates into CASTITPNYGYTF.

This clonotype came up a few times. V usage is TRBV5-1 and J usage is TRBJ1-5, with D tentatively TRBD1 (6 bases). The CDR3 consists of 18 residues. Trimming pared 4 bases from V and 0 bases from J, leaving 20 bases between. The V gene's germline CDR1 is SGHRS and CDR2 YFSETQ. CDR3 sequence reads: CASSPRPRGGYSNQPQHF. The DNA of the CDR3 is TGCGCCAGCAGCCCAAGACCTAGAGGGGGATATAGCAATCAGCCCCAGCATTTT.

On this clonotype itself: This may stem from a read error, because a much larger clone lies one nucleotide away. The genes are TRBV20-1 and TRBJ2-2; 10 bases map to TRBD2. This CDR3 is built from 15 residues. The V gene's germline CDR1 is DFQATT and CDR2 SNEGSKA (reference sequence). The CDR3 sequence is CSAPTSGVNTGDLFF. CDR3 nucleotide sequence: TGCAGTGCTCCTACTAGCGGGGTGAACACCGGGGACCTGTTTTTT.

CDR3 sequence: CASSWGSSHEQYF. In nucleotides, the CDR3 is TGTGCCAGCAGCTGGGGCAGTAGCCACGAGCAGTACTTC. J is TRBJ2-7 and V is TRBV7-2, with TRBD1 as a possible D gene (5 bases). The V and J ends lost 4 bases and 5 bases respectively, with 12 bases between them. Germline V gene data show CDR1 as SGHTA and CDR2 as FQGNSA. The CDR3 extends over 13 amino acids.

The chain has TRBV7-2 and TRBJ2-7; the D is unclear. V gave up 5 bases and J gave up 2 bases, with 10 bases separating them. This CDR3 region has 13 residues. Germline V gives CDR1 SGHTA, CDR2 FQGNSA. The CDR3, as DNA: TGTGCCAGCAGCGGGGATAACACCTACGAGCAGTACTTC. Translating gives CASSGDNTYEQYF.

The CDR3 loop is CASTYQGRDTQYF. The CDR3 DNA reads TGTGCCAGCACCTACCAGGGTAGAGATACGCAGTATTTT. This chain connects TRBV6-6 to TRBJ2-3; possible D gene TRBD1, 5 bases. This CDR3 comprises 13 residues. Trimming shortened V by 7 bases and J by 5 bases, and 13 bases separated the two germline ends. Germline CDR1 reads MNHNY; CDR2 reads SVGAGI (reference sequence).

The chain joins TRBV12-3 or TRBV12-4 to TRBJ1-5; D call uncertain. V was shortened by 2 bases and J by 4 bases, with 12 bases between the two germline ends. The CDR3 length is 15 residues. Written as DNA, the CDR3 is TGTGCCAGCAGTTTATGGCGACGGCCGAATCAGCCCCAGCATTTT. This gives the protein CASSLWRRPNQPQHF.

This clonotype came up many times. V and J are TRBV6-1 and TRBJ1-2, with a weak D call TRBD1 (6 bases). Trimming pared 8 bases from V and 7 bases from J, leaving 17 bases between. CDR1 MNHNS and CDR2 SASEGT come from the germline V gene. The CDR3 is 13 amino acids. CDR3 DNA sequence: TGTGCCAGCTCAATAATGGGGGCGTTTGGCTACACCTTC. It codes for CASSIMGAFGYTF.

The rearrangement joins TRBV7-9 to TRBJ2-7; 9 bases align to TRBD1. Germline V CDR1 and CDR2: SEHNR, FQNEAQ (reference sequence). The V and J ends lost 4 bases and 4 bases, in that order; junction bases with no gene match: 11. This CDR3 comprises 16 residues. CDR3 amino acids: CASSSETGGWGYEQYF. The CDR3 nucleotides are TGTGCCAGCAGCTCCGAGACAGGGGGATGGGGGTACGAGCAGTACTTC.

This chain connects TRBV6-5 to TRBJ2-4, with D perhaps assigned TRBD1 or TRBD2 (5 bases each). Germline CDR1 MNHEY, CDR2 SVGAGI. The CDR3 has 15 residues. Trimming cost V 0 bases and J 6 bases, with 12 bases left between them. The CDR3 nucleotides read TGTGCCAGCAGTTACTCGATTCAGAGGGGAAACATTCAGTACTTC. Protein: CASSYSIQRGNIQYF.

This clonotype was counted a few times. CDR3 DNA sequence: TGTGCCAGCAGTGGGCGGACAGGTCTCACTGAAGCTTTCTTT. Its protein product is CASSGRTGLTEAFF. V is TRBV12-3 or TRBV12-4 and J is TRBJ1-1, with 7 bases that match TRBD1. The V gene end was trimmed by 5 bases and the J gene end by 4 bases; junction bases not matched to a gene: 7. The CDR3 runs 14 residues.

This chain connects TRBV4-3 to TRBJ2-1; D possibly matches TRBD1 or TRBD2 (7 bases each). Germline assignment: CDR1 LGHNA and CDR2 YSLEER. The CDR3 sequence is 12 residues long. Trimming removed 3 bases from V and 10 bases from J, with 10 bases in between. This chain's CDR3 is CASSHRGGEQFF. In nucleotides, the CDR3 is TGCGCCAGCAGCCACAGGGGGGGGGAGCAGTTCTTC.

The chain uses TRBV15 and TRBJ1-1, with no clear D. V lost 5 bases, J lost 1 base, and 17 bases lay in between. Per the germline V gene, CDR1 is LNHNV and CDR2 is YYDKDF (reference sequence). The CDR3 covers 16 residues. Written as DNA, the CDR3 is TGTGCCACCAGCTCAACCGGGGTTTCAACGAACACTGAAGCTTTCTTT. Its translation is CATSSTGVSTNTEAFF.

This clonotype has a handful of counts. The V call is TRBV5-1, the J call TRBJ1-5, with 10 bases matching TRBD1. The trim removed 4 bases at V and 5 bases at J, leaving 6 bases unmatched. This CDR3 comprises 15 residues. Germline assignment: CDR1 SGHRS and CDR2 YFSETQ. The CDR3 sequence: CASSAGQGPYQPQHF. The CDR3 DNA reads TGCGCCAGCAGCGCGGGACAGGGGCCCTATCAGCCCCAGCATTTT.

The gene calls are TRBV7-2 and TRBJ2-5; a weak D match, TRBD2 (6 bases). CDR3 length: 15 residues. Per germline, CDR1 SGHTA and CDR2 FQGNSA. V was cut by 1 base and J by 2 bases, with 11 bases left in between. The DNA of the CDR3 is TGTGCCAGCAGCTTAGATCCGGGACTTCAAGAGACCCAGTACTTC. Translating gives CASSLDPGLQETQYF.

This clonotype was recorded many times. The chain employs TRBV20-1 and TRBJ1-6, with D hard to call. In germline, CDR1 is DFQATT, CDR2 SNEGSKA (reference sequence). The CDR3 loop spans 15 amino acids. With 1 base removed from V and 7 bases from J, the gap between germline ends came to 14 bases. The CDR3 spells CSARVLAIQNSPLHF. In DNA form, the CDR3 reads TGCAGTGCTAGAGTGTTGGCCATCCAAAATTCACCCCTCCACTTT.

The chain couples TRBV11-2 to TRBJ2-7; D uncertain. Germline lookup yields CDR1 SGHAT and CDR2 FQNNGV. V dropped 0 bases and J dropped 0 bases, with 9 bases sitting between them. This CDR3 spans 15 amino acids. The CDR3 DNA is TGTGCCAGCAGCTTAGATCAACCGGGCTCCTACGAGCAGTACGTC. Translation: CASSLDQPGSYEQYV.

This clonotype was observed a handful of times. V and J are TRBV20-1 and TRBJ2-2; 9 nucleotides align to TRBD2. J was trimmed by 4 bases and V by 0 bases; bases with no gene match: 9. Germline V lookup: CDR1 DFQATT, CDR2 SNEGSKA (reference sequence). The CDR3 is made up of 17 amino acids. The CDR3 DNA is TGCAGTGCTAGAGATAGGCGGCCTAGCGGGATCACCGGGGAGCTGTTTTTT. Translating it yields CSARDRRPSGITGELFF.

This clonotype has a single count. The chain uses TRBV7-2 and TRBJ1-5; D is ambiguous. Trimming left V 3 bases short and J 7 bases short, with 13 bases between. The CDR3 is 14 residues long. From germline, CDR1 is SGHTA and CDR2 FQGNSA. CDR3 bases: TGTGCCAGCAGCTTTACTTTGGTGGGGCAGCCCCAGCATTTT. Translation: CASSFTLVGQPQHF.

This clonotype was found many times. The rearrangement links TRBV20-1 to TRBJ2-7; 11 bases fit TRBD1. This CDR3 comprises 15 residues. The V segment lost 4 bases and the J segment 7 bases; nucleotides outside the gene matches: 12. Germline CDR1 reads DFQATT; CDR2 reads SNEGSKA (reference sequence). The DNA of the CDR3 is TGCAGTGCTACCGGACAGGGGGCTCCCTTAGTGGAGCAGTACTTC. Translation: CSATGQGAPLVEQYF.

This clonotype was seen a few times. The V gene is TRBV18, the J gene TRBJ2-5; a possible D gene is TRBD2 (7 bases). Trimming removed 1 base at V and 5 bases at J, with 11 bases between. CDR1 and CDR2 (germline): KGHSH, LQKENI. The length of the CDR3 is 14 residues. The CDR3 is CASSPQGGTETQYF. In DNA, the CDR3 is TGTGCCAGCTCACCACAGGGGGGGACGGAGACCCAGTACTTC.

This clonotype was detected many times. V usage is TRBV29-1 and J usage is TRBJ2-5, with D unresolved. From germline, CDR1 is SQVTM and CDR2 ANQGSEA. The V gene lost 3 bases and the J gene lost 1 base, with 6 bases spanning the gap. The CDR3 is 12 residues long. In DNA form, the CDR3 reads TGCAGCGTTGAGGGCAGCCAAGAGACCCAGTACTTC. Residues: CSVEGSQETQYF. The full variable domain, with the rest looked up from reference TRBV29-1 and TRBJ2-5, is SAVISQKPSRDICQRGTSLTIQCQVDSQVTMMFWYRQQPGQSLTLIATANQGSEATYESGFVIDKFPISRPNLTFSTLTVSNMSPEDSSIYLCSVEGSQETQYFGPGTRLLVL.

This chain uses TRBV20-1 with TRBJ2-1, with D possibly being TRBD2 (5 bases). The CDR3 length is 14 residues. Germline values: CDR1 DFQATT, CDR2 SNEGSKA (reference sequence). Trimming took off 6 bases at V and 8 bases at J, with 20 bases between the two ends. The CDR3, as DNA: TGCAGTGCCCCCCTGGAGGAGGCCGAGGATGAGCAGTTCTTC. Protein sequence: CSAPLEEAEDEQFF.

The chain links TRBV12-3 or TRBV12-4 to TRBJ2-1; perhaps TRBD2 as D (5 bases). This CDR3 has 15 residues. The V and J ends lost 5 bases and 10 bases respectively, with 21 bases between them. Here the CDR3 reads CASSDSELPPGEQFF. Here the CDR3 DNA reads TGTGCCAGCAGTGACTCCGAACTCCCCCCGGGGGAGCAGTTCTTC.